This T cell receptor beta chain was found in a study of blood T cell repertoires in COVID-19. Sequencing was performed with immunoSEQ multiplex PCR; in TCRdb, only in-frame clones are kept and a portion is missing. The profile shows roughly 59,000 clones, over 75% of them singletons. From germline, CDR1 is KGHDR and CDR2 SFDVKD. Trimming removed 9 bases from V and 2 bases from J; junction bases left unmatched: 6. The CDR3 has 13 residues. This rearrangement joins TRBV24-1 to TRBJ2-7; 7 bases line up with TRBD1. Sequencing was carried out using peripheral blood. The TCR comes from a human donor in a cohort sampled during active COVID-19. CDR3 in amino acids: CATPGGQPYEQYF. The CDR3 DNA reads as TGTGCCACCCCTGGGGGACAGCCCTACGAGCAGTACTTC.